One TCR beta chain is described in this entry. Antigen: not known. This CDR3 is built from 14 residues. Trimming pared 0 bases from V and 1 base from J, leaving 6 bases between. Germline V gene sequence: CDR1 LGHNA, CDR2 YSLEER. The record originates from a study of cytomegalovirus exposure and HLA in healthy donors. This PCR relied on a set of 60 Vbeta primers and 13 Jbeta primers. Assay: immunoSEQ multiplex PCR; the TCRdb copy retains only in-frame clones and omits some. The table has about 130,000 clones, 65% to 90% seen once; the top ten hold around 0.7%. Broader study findings: The classifier reportedly diagnosed cytomegalovirus status with high sensitivity and specificity. For TCR beta chains, V- and J-gene trimming was later linked to a missense DCLRE1C variant. Specificity of a few CMV-associated chains for CMV antigens was verified in vitro. Sequencing likely generated an artifact that appeared as a cluster of highly shared sequence variants.

This TCR derives from a man younger than 35 in good health and CMV-seronegative. Sequencing was performed on PBMCs. V usage is TRBV4-3 and J usage is TRBJ1-1, with D uncertain. The CDR3 sequence is CASSQDRQNTEAFF. The CDR3, as DNA: TGCGCCAGCAGCCAAGATCGACAGAACACTGAAGCTTTCTTT.